The 5 T cell receptor beta chains below come from one sample, sequenced in a study of blood T cell repertoires in COVID-19. Assay used: immunoSEQ multiplex PCR; TCRdb lists only in-frame clones, some missing. This repertoire shows about 130,000 clones, about 80% found once; its top ten account for more than 8.5%. Sequencing was performed on PBMCs or T cells enriched from blood (not recorded which). These receptors were collected from a man aged 50-59 years who had recovered from COVID-19.

The CDR3 is CASSYQGTQETQYF. The DNA of the CDR3 is TGTGCCAGCAGTTACCAGGGGACCCAAGAGACCCAGTACTTC. V is TRBV6-2 or TRBV6-3 and J is TRBJ2-5; D perhaps matches TRBD1 (6 bases). CDR1 and CDR2 (germline): MNHEY, SVGEGT. V was trimmed by 2 bases and J by 1 base, leaving 8 bases between them. The CDR3 contains 14 residues.

CDR3 coding DNA: TGTGCCAGCAGTGAGGTGGGGGGGGGCCTCGAGACCCAGTACTTC. Protein product: CASSEVGGGLETQYF. V and J are TRBV2 and TRBJ2-5; TRBD2 might be the D (7 bases). This CDR3 has 15 amino acids. V lost 3 bases to trimming and J lost 5 bases, with 16 bases between them. Germline V gene lookup returns CDR1 SNHLY and CDR2 FYNNEI.

The chain combines TRBV9 with TRBJ2-4, with 10 bases identical to TRBD1. The CDR3 length is 15 residues. Germline CDR1 is SGDLS and CDR2 is YYNGEE. V lost 3 bases and J lost 5; bases outside the gene matches: 5. DNA of the CDR3: TGTGCCAGCAGCGGTGGACAGGGGGTTCAAAACATTCAGTACTTC. Its protein product is CASSGGQGVQNIQYF.

V gene TRBV11-1 combines with J gene TRBJ2-7; no definite D call. Trimming removed 7 bases at V and 2 bases at J, with 6 bases between. The length of the CDR3 is 11 residues. The germline V gene encodes CDR1 SGHAT and CDR2 FQDESV (reference sequence). CDR3 region: CASTPAYEQYF. As DNA, the CDR3 is TGTGCCAGCACCCCCGCCTACGAGCAGTACTTC.

The gene calls are TRBV5-6 and TRBJ1-1; perhaps TRBD1 as D (5 bases). The CDR3 extends over 14 amino acids. Trimming pared 0 bases from V and 1 base from J, leaving 7 bases between. The germline CDR1 and CDR2 sequences are SGHDT and YYEEEE. CDR3 residues: CASSLGRANTEAFF. CDR3 DNA: TGTGCCAGCAGCTTGGGCAGGGCGAACACTGAAGCTTTCTTT.